Here is one TCR beta chain with its context. The antigen is unknown. The germline V and J ends were trimmed by 6 bases and 0 bases, with 11 bases remaining between them. CDR1 LNHDA and CDR2 SQIVND come from the germline V gene (reference sequence). The CDR3 runs to 14 residues. These data are taken from a study of cytomegalovirus exposure and HLA in healthy donors. Study-wide findings and caveats: The investigators catalogued 180 or so TCR beta chains as cytomegalovirus-associated. Roughly uniform sequencing depth across donors was assumed, possibly incorrectly.

The PCR had 60 Vbeta and 13 Jbeta primers. In the source study's methods: Per a later analysis, the number of unique TCR beta chains was about 80 million, of which 8.5 million to 11 million were shared. Method: immunoSEQ multiplex PCR; TCRdb's copy keeps in-frame clones and lacks some. Clone size and the V and J calls come from that table; the DNA yielded D and trimming. The table has 40,000 to 45,000 clones, roughly 51% seen once. The chain is built from TRBV19 and TRBJ1-1, with D tentatively TRBD1 (6 bases). Sequenced material: PBMCs. The clonotype comes from a man in his fifties or sixties in good health and CMV-seronegative. The CDR3 region has the DNA TGTGCCAGTAGGGCTGGACAGTTGAACACTGAAGCTTTCTTT. Translation: CASRAGQLNTEAFF.